This TCR beta chain was sequenced for a study of cytomegalovirus exposure and HLA in healthy donors. The study, taken as a whole, reports: Accurate prediction of HLA-A and HLA-B alleles (for most subjects) was reportedly achieved from TCR beta sequences.

The CDR3 has 13 residues. CDR1 is MNHEY, CDR2 SVGAGI, per germline. V was clipped by 8 bases and J by 4 bases; unmatched bases: 8. The PCR made use of 60 Vbeta and 13 Jbeta primers. Profiled with immunoSEQ multiplex PCR; TCRdb holds only in-frame clones, not every one. The sample yields some 150,000 clones, more than 75% seen once. The study sampled nominally healthy donors, though unrecorded immune exposures were likely. In regard to this clone: Its antigen remains unidentified.

The rearrangement links TRBV6-5 to TRBJ2-7; 7 nucleotides align to TRBD1. The receptor was derived from a man between 18 and 29 years old in good health and CMV-seropositive. The sample taken for sequencing was PBMCs. The CDR3: CASRRQGAYEQYF. DNA for the CDR3: TGTGCCAGCCGAAGACAGGGAGCTTACGAGCAGTACTTC.